The clone carrying this T cell receptor (beta chain) was counted many times. Unique molecular identifiers were incorporated into the prepared TCRbeta library. Using its own MiXCR run on the PCR reads, TCRdb lists one record per CDR3 protein. The top ten hold roughly an eighth of the sample, which has 150,000 to 250,000 distinct CDR3 sequences, roughly 14% seen once. The CDR3 covers 13 residues. Germline lookup yields CDR1 ENHRY and CDR2 SYGVKD. V dropped 3 bases and J dropped 6 bases, with 12 bases sitting between them. The source of the sample is a study of T-cell reconstitution after alpha-beta-depleted transplantation in children.

This TCR derives from a human donor who donated a stem cell graft to a child with acute lymphoblastic leukemia. The sequencing here drew on PBMCs from the stem cell graft donor, taken from the stem cell graft. The chain couples TRBV10-3 to TRBJ2-7, with D perhaps given as TRBD1 or TRBD2 (6 bases each). The CDR3 nucleotides read TGTGCCATCAGTGATAAGGGGGGAGGCGAGCAGTACTTC. It specifies CAISDKGGGEQYF.